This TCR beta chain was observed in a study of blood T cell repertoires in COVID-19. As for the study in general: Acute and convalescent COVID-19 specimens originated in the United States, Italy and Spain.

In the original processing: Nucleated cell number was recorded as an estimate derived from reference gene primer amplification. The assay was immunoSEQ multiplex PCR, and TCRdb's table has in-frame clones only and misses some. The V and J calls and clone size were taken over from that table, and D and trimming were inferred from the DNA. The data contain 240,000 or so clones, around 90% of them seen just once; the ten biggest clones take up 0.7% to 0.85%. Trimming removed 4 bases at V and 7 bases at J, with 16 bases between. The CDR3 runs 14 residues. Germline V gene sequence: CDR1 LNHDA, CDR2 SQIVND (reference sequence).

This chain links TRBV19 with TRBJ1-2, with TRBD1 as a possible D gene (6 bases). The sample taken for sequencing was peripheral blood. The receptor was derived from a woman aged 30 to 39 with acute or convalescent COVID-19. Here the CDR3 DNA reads TGTGCCAGTAGTACGGGACAAGGGTTGGGTGGCTACACCTTC. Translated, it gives CASSTGQGLGGYTF.